Following are 29 T cell receptor beta chains from one sample sequenced in a study of shared clonotypes between healthy human individuals. Some clones are missing from TCRdb's copy, which holds only in-frame ones; the method was immunoSEQ multiplex PCR. The sample includes hundreds of thousands of clones, roughly 80% of them seen just once. Source material: PBMCs. These receptors came from a woman aged 40 to 55 in good health. Some clones in this sample may be carry-over from other donors' samples.

The V and J genes are TRBV2 and TRBJ1-2; tentatively, D is TRBD1 (6 bases). V was cut by 5 bases and J by 9 bases, with 16 bases left in between. Germline CDR1 SNHLY, CDR2 FYNNEI. This CDR3 has 13 residues. The CDR3 protein is CASSLRGEASYTF. For the CDR3, the DNA is TGTGCCAGCAGTCTCAGGGGAGAGGCTAGCTACACCTTC.

The chain employs TRBV29-1 and TRBJ2-5; D gene unclear. CDR1 SQVTM and CDR2 ANQGSEA come from the germline V gene. The V and J ends lost 7 bases and 5 bases respectively, with 17 bases between them. The CDR3 runs 13 residues. The CDR3 is CSALLLGRETQYF. The CDR3 region has the DNA TGCAGCGCCCTGCTTCTGGGTCGGGAGACCCAGTACTTC.

A few counts support this clone. A far larger clone lies a single base away; this is likely a read error. This rearrangement joins TRBV7-9 to TRBJ1-1; D is uncertain. CDR3 size: 13 residues. The germline gives CDR1 SEHNR, CDR2 FQNEAQ (reference sequence). CDR3 amino acids: CASSLGVNTGAFF. The CDR3 region has the DNA TGTGCCAGCAGCTTAGGTGTGAACACTGGAGCTTTCTTT.

The CDR3 DNA reads TGTGCCAGCATTACGGTTCCGGATAACTATGGCTACACCTTC. Translation gives CASITVPDNYGYTF. The chain recombines TRBV6-1 with TRBJ1-2; D is uncertain. V shed 7 bases and J shed 1 base, with 13 bases lying between them. The germline gives CDR1 MNHNS, CDR2 SASEGT. CDR3 length equals 14 residues.

J is TRBJ1-4 and V is TRBV2, with D possibly matching TRBD1 (5 bases). The CDR3 is made up of 14 amino acids. CDR1 is SNHLY, CDR2 FYNNEI, per germline. The ends were cut back, 6 bases at V and 5 bases at J, with 13 bases in the middle. In nucleotides, the CDR3 is TGTGCCAGCAGGGGGGGGTTCATCAATGAAAAACTGTTTTTT. This codes for CASRGGFINEKLFF.

The V and J genes are TRBV30 and TRBJ2-7; TRBD1 matches 9 bases. There are 13 residues in the CDR3. Losses at the gene ends were 4 bases for V and 3 bases for J; bases not matched to a gene: 4. Germline assignment: CDR1 GTSNPN and CDR2 SVGIG (reference sequence). The CDR3 region is CAWNSGQGYEQYF. CDR3 DNA sequence: TGTGCCTGGAACTCGGGACAGGGCTACGAGCAGTACTTC.

In its sample, this clone was seen once. This CDR3 reads CASSDRQGTEAFF. DNA of the CDR3: TGTGCCAGCAGCGACCGACAGGGTACTGAAGCTTTCTTT. The rearrangement joins TRBV9 to TRBJ1-1; TRBD1 aligns across 7 bases. V shed 3 bases and J 5 bases; nucleotides not matched to a gene: 4. Germline V gives CDR1 SGDLS, CDR2 YYNGEE. The CDR3 is made up of 13 amino acids.

The V gene is TRBV29-1, the J gene TRBJ1-4; the D gene is possibly TRBD1 (5 bases). The CDR3 runs to 14 residues. Germline V gene lookup returns CDR1 SQVTM and CDR2 ANQGSEA. Trimming took off 7 bases at V and 0 bases at J, with 12 bases between the two ends. The CDR3 DNA sequence: TGCAGCGCAAACAGGAAAACAACTAATGAAAAACTGTTTTTT. Its protein is CSANRKTTNEKLFF. Complete variable domain (other parts from reference TRBV29-1 and TRBJ1-4): SAVISQKPSRDICQRGTSLTIQCQVDSQVTMMFWYRQQPGQSLTLIATANQGSEATYESGFVIDKFPISRPNLTFSTLTVSNMSPEDSSIYLCSANRKTTNEKLFFGSGTQLSVL.

This chain joins TRBV7-2 and TRBJ2-1; perhaps TRBD2 as D (5 bases). The germline V and J ends were trimmed by 4 bases and 2 bases, with 9 bases remaining between them. CDR1 SGHTA and CDR2 FQGNSA come from the germline V gene. The CDR3 has 14 residues. The CDR3 DNA reads as TGTGCCAGCAGCTCACCGGGAACCTACAATGAGCAGTTCTTC. Translated, it gives CASSSPGTYNEQFF.

The chain has TRBV30 and TRBJ1-2, with D possibly matching TRBD1 (5 bases). The CDR3 has 11 residues. Trimming took 4 bases from V and 7 from J, leaving 10 bases between them. The germline CDR1 and CDR2 sequences are GTSNPN and SVGIG (reference sequence). CDR3 amino acids: CAWMQGGGYTF. The CDR3 bases are TGTGCCTGGATGCAGGGCGGTGGCTACACCTTC.

The chain couples TRBV28 to TRBJ1-2, with TRBD1 as a possible D gene (5 bases). Germline V gene sequence: CDR1 MDHEN, CDR2 SYDVKM. The CDR3 has 14 amino acids. The germline V and J ends were trimmed by 4 bases and 13 bases, with 22 bases remaining between them. The CDR3 bases are TGTGCCAGCAGTTCCACAGGCCCGAAGTTAGCCTCCACCTTC. Protein sequence: CASSSTGPKLASTF.

J is TRBJ1-1 and V is TRBV23-1, with 9 bases identical to TRBD1. Being an ORF, TRBV23-1 has a function that is uncertain. V lost 2 bases, J lost 5 bases, and 6 bases stayed unmatched. The CDR3 covers 15 residues. This chain's CDR3 is CASSQDRGWVTEAFF. The CDR3 DNA is TGCGCCAGCAGTCAAGACAGGGGGTGGGTTACTGAAGCTTTCTTT.

This clone occurred many times. The chain recombines TRBV18 with TRBJ2-7, with a possible D match to TRBD1 (7 bases). This CDR3 has 15 residues. Germline V gene sequence: CDR1 KGHSH, CDR2 LQKENI. Trimming removed 1 base at V and 0 bases at J, with 10 bases between. The CDR3 nucleotides are TGTGCCAGCTCACCACGGCGGGACAGCTCCTACGAGCAGTACTTC. The encoded protein is CASSPRRDSSYEQYF.

This clone was recorded at least ten times. The chain recombines TRBV5-1 with TRBJ1-5; tentatively, D is TRBD1 (5 bases). The length of the CDR3 is 15 residues. Trimming removed 1 base at V and 0 bases at J, with 8 bases between. Germline V lookup: CDR1 SGHRS, CDR2 YFSETQ. The CDR3 DNA reads as TGCGCCAGCAGCTTGTATGACAGTAGCAATCAGCCCCAGCATTTT. This codes for CASSLYDSSNQPQHF. The whole variable domain, filled in from reference TRBV5-1 and TRBJ1-5, reads KAGVTQTPRYLIKTRGQQVTLSCSPISGHRSVSWYQQTPGQGLQFLFEYFSETQRNKGNFPGRFSGRQFSNSRSEMNVSTLELGDSALYLCASSLYDSSNQPQHFGDGTRLSIL.

The CDR3 DNA follows: TGTGCCAGCAGCTTAGTGGGGGGCACGGAGTCGGCCATATATTTT. Amino acid sequence: CASSLVGGTESAIYF. The genes are TRBV7-8 and TRBJ1-3; a weak D match, TRBD1 (6 bases). Per germline, CDR1 SGHVS and CDR2 FQNEAQ. V was cut by 1 base and J by 11 bases, with 18 bases left in between. The CDR3 has 15 residues.

As to this clone: A read error is possible here, since a much larger clone lies one base away. Other DNA sequences in this sample translate to the same CDR3. This chain connects TRBV5-1 to TRBJ2-2, with 10 positions matching TRBD1. CDR3 length: 16 amino acids. Germline V gene data show CDR1 as SGHRS and CDR2 as YFSETQ. The CDR3 sequence is CASSVRTGGSAGELFF. CDR3 in DNA: TGCGCCAGCAGCGTCCGGACAGGGGGGTCGGCCGGGGAGCTGTTCTTT.

Worth noting for this clone: The same CDR3 also results from other DNA sequences found in this sample. V usage is TRBV27 and J usage is TRBJ1-6; D ambiguous. V was shortened by 3 bases and J by 5 bases, with 8 bases between the two germline ends. Germline assignment: CDR1 MNHEY and CDR2 SMNVEV (reference sequence). The CDR3 spans 14 residues. CDR3 loop: CASSFRGNNSPLHF. CDR3 coding DNA: TGTGCCAGCAGTTTCCGTGGTAATAATTCACCCCTCCACTTT.

The count of this clone is one. Given a much more abundant clone one base away, this may be a read error. Other DNA sequences from this sample encode an identical CDR3 as well. The V gene is TRBV7-6, the J gene TRBJ2-7, with 12 bases identical to TRBD2. Trimming took 5 bases from V and 2 from J; bases not matched to a gene: 4. Germline V gives CDR1 SGHVS, CDR2 FNYEAQ. The CDR3 is 15 residues long. The DNA of the CDR3 is TGTGCCAGCAGCCCTAGGACTAGCGGGGCCTACGAGCAGTACTTC. Translation gives CASSPRTSGAYEQYF.

V usage is TRBV10-1 and J usage is TRBJ1-2; tentatively, D is TRBD1 (5 bases). V shed 6 bases and J shed 2 bases, with 10 bases lying between them. Germline V CDR1 and CDR2: WNHNN, SYGVQD (reference sequence). CDR3 size: 13 residues. CDR3 region: CASSPGQNYGYTF. DNA of the CDR3: TGCGCCAGCAGCCCAGGACAAAACTATGGCTACACCTTC.

This clone was found once. At one end, the junction sequence differs from germline, possibly due to a read error. This specimen includes other DNA sequences encoding the same CDR3. V usage is TRBV19 and J usage is TRBJ1-1; 10 bases match TRBD1. CDR3 length: 14 amino acids. CDR1 is LNHDA and CDR2 is SQIVND in the germline V gene (reference sequence). The CDR3 here is CASSINRDRGEAFF. Written as DNA, the CDR3 is TGCGCCAGTAGTATAAACCGGGACAGGGGTGAAGCTTTCTTT.

V is TRBV7-9 and J is TRBJ2-3; tentatively, D is TRBD2 (5 bases). V was pared by 3 bases and J by 10 bases, with 11 bases between. Germline CDR1 is SEHNR and CDR2 is FQNEAQ (reference sequence). The CDR3 has 12 amino acids. The CDR3 coding sequence is TGTGCCAGCAGCTTTCGGGAAGGGCCGCAGTATTTT. Its protein product is CASSFREGPQYF.

This clone was picked up one time. The chain uses TRBV5-1 and TRBJ1-1; 8 bases map to TRBD1. This CDR3 has 17 amino acids. The junction had 13 bases not matched to a gene; V was cut back by 2 bases and J by 4 bases. Germline-derived CDR1 and CDR2 are SGHRS and YFSETQ. The CDR3 loop is CASSFRDRQVFATEAFF. The CDR3 DNA is TGCGCCAGCAGCTTCAGGGACAGGCAAGTTTTTGCCACTGAAGCTTTCTTT.

This clone appeared a single time. The rearrangement links TRBV15 to TRBJ1-4; D is perhaps TRBD1 (5 bases). This CDR3 is 16 amino acids long. Germline V gene data show CDR1 as LNHNV and CDR2 as YYDKDF (reference sequence). Trimming pared 0 bases from V and 7 bases from J, leaving 15 bases between. In DNA, the CDR3 is TGTGCCACCAGCAGAGATGGGAGGGTTGGGGGTGAAAAACTGTTTTTT. Residues: CATSRDGRVGGEKLFF. Filled out from reference TRBV15 and TRBJ1-4, the complete variable domain reads DAMVIQNPRYQVTQFGKPVTLSCSQTLNHNVMYWYQQKSSQAPKLLFHYYDKDFNNEADTPDNFQSRRPNTSFCFLDIRSPGLGDTAMYLCATSRDGRVGGEKLFFGSGTQLSVL.

The chain joins TRBV2 to TRBJ1-3; maybe TRBD1 (6 bases). Per the germline V gene, CDR1 is SNHLY and CDR2 is FYNNEI. This CDR3 has 15 residues. V gave up 3 bases and J gave up 3 bases, with 12 bases separating them. This CDR3 reads CASSETGGVGNTIYF. CDR3 DNA sequence: TGTGCCAGCAGTGAGACAGGAGGCGTTGGAAACACCATATATTTT.

The chain links TRBV10-3 to TRBJ2-5; TRBD2 agrees at 13 bases. The germline CDR1 and CDR2 sequences are ENHRY and SYGVKD. This CDR3 region has 15 residues. J gave up 3 bases and V 2 bases, and 0 bases lay outside the gene matches. DNA for the CDR3: TGTGCCATCAGTGAGGGACTAGCGGGAGAAGAGACCCAGTACTTC. It is translated as CAISEGLAGEETQYF.

CDR3 bases: TGTGCCACCAGCAGAGACCTAACCGACAGGGCCTACCAAGGCTACACCTTC. Translating gives CATSRDLTDRAYQGYTF. The chain employs TRBV15 and TRBJ1-2; 7 bases line up with TRBD1. With V trimmed by 0 bases and J by 8 bases, 15 bases remained unmatched. CDR1 and CDR2 from the germline V gene are LNHNV and YYDKDF (reference sequence). This CDR3 comprises 17 residues.

This clone was observed at least ten times. This chain links TRBV5-1 with TRBJ2-1, with 7 bases identical to TRBD2. Trimming removed 0 bases from V and 0 bases from J; junction bases left unmatched: 3. The CDR3 contains 16 residues. Germline V lookup: CDR1 SGHRS, CDR2 YFSETQ. In DNA, the CDR3 is TGCGCCAGCAGCTTGGAGCGGGGAAGCTCCTACAATGAGCAGTTCTTC. Translated: CASSLERGSSYNEQFF.

This clone showed up many times. The chain has TRBV28 and TRBJ2-7; D gene uncertain. The germline gives CDR1 MDHEN, CDR2 SYDVKM. V was trimmed by 5 bases and J by 5 bases, leaving 7 bases between them. The CDR3 is 11 amino acids. This CDR3 reads CASSTRHEQYF. The CDR3 nucleotides are TGTGCCAGCAGTACCAGGCACGAGCAGTACTTC.

This clone was seen repeatedly, ten times or more. The chain links TRBV5-5 to TRBJ2-1; D is undetermined. This CDR3 has 15 residues. Germline CDR1 SGHKS, CDR2 YYEKEE (reference sequence). Trimming left V 4 bases short and J 0 bases short, with 11 bases between. CDR3 nucleotides: TGTGCCAGCAGCCCATTCTTACCCTCCTACAATGAGCAGTTCTTC. This translates into CASSPFLPSYNEQFF.